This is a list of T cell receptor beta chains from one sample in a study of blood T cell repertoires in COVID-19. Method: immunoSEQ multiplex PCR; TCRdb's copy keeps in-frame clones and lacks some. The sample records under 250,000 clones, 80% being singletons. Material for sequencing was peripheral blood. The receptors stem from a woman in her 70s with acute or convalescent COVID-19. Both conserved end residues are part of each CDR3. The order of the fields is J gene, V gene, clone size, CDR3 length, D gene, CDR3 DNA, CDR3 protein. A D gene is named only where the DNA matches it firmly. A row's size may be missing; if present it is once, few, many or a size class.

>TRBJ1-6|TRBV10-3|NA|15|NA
TGTGCCACCGCCTTCGGGGGACGGACGTATTCACCCCTCCACTTT
CATAFGGRTYSPLHF
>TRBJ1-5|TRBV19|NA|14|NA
TGTGCCAGTAGTAAAGACAGATTCAATCAGCCCCAGCATTTT
CASSKDRFNQPQHF
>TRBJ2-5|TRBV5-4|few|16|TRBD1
TGTGCCAGCAGCTTGGGAGGGGGCAATAGGAGGGAGACCCAGTACTTC
CASSLGGGNRRETQYF
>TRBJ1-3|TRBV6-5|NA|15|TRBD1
TGTGCCAGCAGACGGGGGACAGGGGGCTTAGACACCATATATTTT
CASRRGTGGLDTIYF
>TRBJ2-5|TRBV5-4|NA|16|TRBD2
TGTGCCAGCAGTTACCGGGCGGGAGGCCCCCAAGAGACCCAGTACTTC
CASSYRAGGPQETQYF
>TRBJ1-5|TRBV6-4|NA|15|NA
TGTGCCAGCAGCCCTTGGGGGGGCAGGAGGGGGCCCCAGCATTTT
CASSPWGGRRGPQHF
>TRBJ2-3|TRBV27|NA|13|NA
TGTGCCAGCAGTCTTGTCTTCACAGATACGCAGTATTTT
CASSLVFTDTQYF
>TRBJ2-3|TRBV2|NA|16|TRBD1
TGTGCCAGCAGTGAAGAGGGGGACAGGGGAACAGATACGCAGTATTTT
CASSEEGDRGTDTQYF
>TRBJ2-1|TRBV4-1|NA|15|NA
TGCGCCAGCAGCCAAGTTGGCGGGCGGTACAATGAGCAGTTCTTC
CASSQVGGRYNEQFF
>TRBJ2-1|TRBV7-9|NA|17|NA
TGTGCCAGCAGCTTAGGGTTCGGGGTGGGCCGCCGCGATGAGCAGTTCTTC
CASSLGFGVGRRDEQFF
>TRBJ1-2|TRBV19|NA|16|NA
TGTGCCAGTAGCAGTTCCCCGTCACCCCTGCAACATGGCTACACCTTC
CASSSSPSPLQHGYTF
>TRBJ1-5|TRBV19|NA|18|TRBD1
TGTGCCAGTAGGAGTGGACAGGCGTCGGGGATTAGCAATCAGCCCCAGCATTTT
CASRSGQASGISNQPQHF
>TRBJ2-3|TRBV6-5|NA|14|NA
TGTGCCAGCAATTTCGGGGGAACCACAGATACGCAGTATTTT
CASNFGGTTDTQYF
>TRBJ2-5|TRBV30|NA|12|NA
TGTGCCTGGAGTCCAGGGTTAGAGACCCAGTACTTC
CAWSPGLETQYF
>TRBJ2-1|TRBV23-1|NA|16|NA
TGCGCCAGCAGTCGACTCGCAGGGGTGGGGTACAATGAGCAGTTCTTC
CASSRLAGVGYNEQFF
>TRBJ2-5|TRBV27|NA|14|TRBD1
TGTGCCAGCCGAGGACAGGGTAAGGCAGAGACCCAGTACTTC
CASRGQGKAETQYF
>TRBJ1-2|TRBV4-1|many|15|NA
TGCGCCAGCAGCCAAGACCCTGGACAGCCGTATGGCTACACCTTC
CASSQDPGQPYGYTF
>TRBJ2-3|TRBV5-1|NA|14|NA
TGCGCCAGCAGCCAGGGAGGGGGGACAGATACGCAGTATTTT
CASSQGGGTDTQYF
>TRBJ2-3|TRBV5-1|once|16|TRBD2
TGCGCCAGCAGCGCCGGGACTAGCGGGACCACAGATACGCAGTATTTT
CASSAGTSGTTDTQYF
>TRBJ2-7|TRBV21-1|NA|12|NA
TGTGCCAGCAGCCCACGAGGTGCAGGGGCGAACTTC
CASSPRGAGANF
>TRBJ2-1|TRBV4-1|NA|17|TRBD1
TGCGCCAGCAGCCAAGAACCGACAGGGGGCTTCTACAATGAGCAGTTCTTC
CASSQEPTGGFYNEQFF
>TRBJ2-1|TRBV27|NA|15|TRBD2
TGTGCCAGCAGTTTCGGGGGGAGCTCCTACAATGAGCAGTTCTTC
CASSFGGSSYNEQFF
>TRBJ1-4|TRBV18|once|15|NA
TGTGCCAGCTCACGGTCCAGAACAGGGTGGGAAAAACTGTTTTTT
CASSRSRTGWEKLFF
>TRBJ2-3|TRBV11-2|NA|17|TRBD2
TGTGCCAGCAGCTCCCCGGGACTAGCGGAACCCACAGATACGCAGTATTTT
CASSSPGLAEPTDTQYF
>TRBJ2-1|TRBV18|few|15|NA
TGTGCCAGCTCACCACAGGGGCCCTCCTACAATGAGCAGTTCTTC
CASSPQGPSYNEQFF
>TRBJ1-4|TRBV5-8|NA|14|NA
TGTGCCAGCAGCTTCGGGTGGACTAATGAAAAACTGTTTTTT
CASSFGWTNEKLFF
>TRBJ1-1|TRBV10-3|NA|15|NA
TGTGCCATCAGTGAGTTCGACAGAGGGCGGGGTGAAGCTTTCTTT
CAISEFDRGRGEAFF
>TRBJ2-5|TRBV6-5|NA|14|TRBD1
TGTGCCACCCGCCCCGACAGGGGACGCGAGACCCAGTACTTC
CATRPDRGRETQYF
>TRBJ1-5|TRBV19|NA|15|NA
TGTGCCAGTAGTATGGGGCAGGCAGTAGCTCAGCCCCAGCATTTT
CASSMGQAVAQPQHF
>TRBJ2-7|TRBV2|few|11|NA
TGTGCCAGCAGTTTTACGGGGGAGCAGTACTTC
CASSFTGEQYF
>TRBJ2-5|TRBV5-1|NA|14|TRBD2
TGCGCCAGCAGTTATGGGGGAGGGGAAGAGACCCAGTACTTC
CASSYGGGEETQYF
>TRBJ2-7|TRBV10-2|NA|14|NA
TGCGCCAGCAGTGACGGACGGGGATCCTACGAGCAGTACTTC
CASSDGRGSYEQYF
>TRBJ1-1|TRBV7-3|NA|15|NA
TGTGCCAGCAGCTTAACGATGACAGGGAACACTGAAGCTTTCTTT
CASSLTMTGNTEAFF
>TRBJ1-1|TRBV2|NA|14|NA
TGTGCCAGCAGTGTTAACAGCTTGAACACTGAAGCTTTCTTT
CASSVNSLNTEAFF
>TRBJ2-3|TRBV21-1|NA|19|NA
TGTGCCAGCAGCAAATGTCTAGCGTCTTACCAAGGGGGCACAGATACGCAGTATTTT
CASSKCLASYQGGTDTQYF
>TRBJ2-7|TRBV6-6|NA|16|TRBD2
TGTGCCAGCAAGCATGCCTCCAGCGGGAGGGCCTACGAGCAGTACTTC
CASKHASSGRAYEQYF
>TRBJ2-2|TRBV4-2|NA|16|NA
TGTGCCAGCAGCCAAGTTGGCTTGCCGGGTAACGGGGAGCTGTTTTTT
CASSQVGLPGNGELFF
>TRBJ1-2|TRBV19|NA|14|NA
TGTGCCAGTAGTAGTACGGGGGGCTACTATGGCTACACCTTC
CASSSTGGYYGYTF
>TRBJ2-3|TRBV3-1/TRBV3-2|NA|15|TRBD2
TGTGCCAGCAGCCGATTTAGCGGGACGGCAGATACGCAGTATTTT
CASSRFSGTADTQYF
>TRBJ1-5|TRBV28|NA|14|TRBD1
TGTGCCAGCACGACAGGGTATAGCAATCAGCCCCAGCATTTT
CASTTGYSNQPQHF
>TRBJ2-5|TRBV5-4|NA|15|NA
TGTGCCAGCAGCCCGGTTAGCGGACTGCAAGAGACCCAGTACTTC
CASSPVSGLQETQYF
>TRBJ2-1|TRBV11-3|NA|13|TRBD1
TGTGCCAGCAGCACCGGGACAGCCAATGAGCAGTTCTTC
CASSTGTANEQFF
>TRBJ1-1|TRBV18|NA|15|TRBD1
TGTGCCAGCTCAAACAGACAGGGGACGAACACTGAAGCTTTCTTT
CASSNRQGTNTEAFF
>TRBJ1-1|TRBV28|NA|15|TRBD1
TGTGCCAGCGTGGGCTGGACAGGGTCGATCACTGAAGCTTTCTTT
CASVGWTGSITEAFF
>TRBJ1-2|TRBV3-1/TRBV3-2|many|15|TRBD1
TGTGCCAGCAGCCAAGGGGGACAGGGGCACTATGGCTACACCTTC
CASSQGGQGHYGYTF
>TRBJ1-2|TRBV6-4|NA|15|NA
TGTGCCAGCAGTGACTCGGGGGCGAGTAACTATGGCTACACCTTC
CASSDSGASNYGYTF
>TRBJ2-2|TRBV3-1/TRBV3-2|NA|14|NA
TGTGCCAGCAGCCAGGTACAGGGTTCCGGGGAGCTGTTTTTT
CASSQVQGSGELFF
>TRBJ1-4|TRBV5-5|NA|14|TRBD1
TGTGCCAGCAGCTGGGACAGCCGTAATGAAAAACTGTTTTTT
CASSWDSRNEKLFF
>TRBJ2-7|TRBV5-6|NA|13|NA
TGTGCCAGCAGTCCCGGTCCCTCCTACGAGCAGTACTTC
CASSPGPSYEQYF
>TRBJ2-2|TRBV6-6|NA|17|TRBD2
TGTGCCAGCAGTCGGACCGGGACTAGCGGGAGCCCCGGGGAGCTGTTTTTT
CASSRTGTSGSPGELFF
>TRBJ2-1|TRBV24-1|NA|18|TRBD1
TGTGCCACCAGTGGTGTCGCCGGGACAGGGGGCGAGGGCAATGAGCAGTTCTTC
CATSGVAGTGGEGNEQFF
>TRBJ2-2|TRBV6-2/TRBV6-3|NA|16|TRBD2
TGTGCCAGCAGTTACCCCCCGGGAGGGCCCACCGGGGAGCTGTTTTTT
CASSYPPGGPTGELFF
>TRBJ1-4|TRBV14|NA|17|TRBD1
TGTGCCAGCAGCCCCCGGGACAGGGGGCTAGCTAATGAAAAACTGTTTTTT
CASSPRDRGLANEKLFF